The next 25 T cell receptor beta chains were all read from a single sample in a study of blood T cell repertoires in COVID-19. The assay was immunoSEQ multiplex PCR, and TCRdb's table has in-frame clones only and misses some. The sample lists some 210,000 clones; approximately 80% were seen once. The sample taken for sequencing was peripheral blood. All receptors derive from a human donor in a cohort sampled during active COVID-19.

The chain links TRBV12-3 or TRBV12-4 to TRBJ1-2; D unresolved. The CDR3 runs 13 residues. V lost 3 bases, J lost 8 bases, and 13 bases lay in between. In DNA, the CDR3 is TGTGCCAGCAGTTTTCGGGAGGCGGCCGGCTACACCTTC. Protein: CASSFREAAGYTF.

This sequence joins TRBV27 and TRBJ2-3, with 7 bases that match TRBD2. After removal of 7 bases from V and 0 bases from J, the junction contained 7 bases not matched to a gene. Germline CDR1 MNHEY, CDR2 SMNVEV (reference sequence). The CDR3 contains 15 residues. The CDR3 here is CASKHRRGSTDTQYF. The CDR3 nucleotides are TGTGCCAGCAAACACCGGCGGGGGAGCACAGATACGCAGTATTTT.

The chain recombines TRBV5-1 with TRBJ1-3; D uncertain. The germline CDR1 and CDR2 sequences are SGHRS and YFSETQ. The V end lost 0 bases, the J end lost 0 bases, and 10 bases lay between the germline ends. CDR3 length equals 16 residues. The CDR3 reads CASSLAGSFSGNTIYF. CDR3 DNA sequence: TGCGCCAGCAGCTTGGCCGGGTCCTTCTCTGGAAACACCATATATTTT. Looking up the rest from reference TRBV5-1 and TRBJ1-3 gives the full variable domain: KAGVTQTPRYLIKTRGQQVTLSCSPISGHRSVSWYQQTPGQGLQFLFEYFSETQRNKGNFPGRFSGRQFSNSRSEMNVSTLELGDSALYLCASSLAGSFSGNTIYFGEGSWLTVV.

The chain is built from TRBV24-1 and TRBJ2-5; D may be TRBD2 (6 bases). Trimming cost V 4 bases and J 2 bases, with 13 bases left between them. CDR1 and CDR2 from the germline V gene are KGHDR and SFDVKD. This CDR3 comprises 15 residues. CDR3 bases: TGTGCCACCAGTGACGGTGGGGGGAGGCAAGAGACCCAGTACTTC. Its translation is CATSDGGGRQETQYF.

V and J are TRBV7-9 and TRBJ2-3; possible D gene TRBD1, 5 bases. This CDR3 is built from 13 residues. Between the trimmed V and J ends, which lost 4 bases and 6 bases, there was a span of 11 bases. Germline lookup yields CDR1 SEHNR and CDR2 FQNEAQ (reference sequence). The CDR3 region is CASSYTSGDTQYF. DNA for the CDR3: TGTGCCAGCAGCTACACCTCAGGGGATACGCAGTATTTT. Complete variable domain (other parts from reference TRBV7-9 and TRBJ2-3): DTGVSQNPRHKITKRGQNVTFRCDPISEHNRLYWYRQTLGQGPEFLTYFQNEAQLEKSRLLSDRFSAERPKGSFSTLEIQRTEQGDSAMYLCASSYTSGDTQYFGPGTRLTVL.

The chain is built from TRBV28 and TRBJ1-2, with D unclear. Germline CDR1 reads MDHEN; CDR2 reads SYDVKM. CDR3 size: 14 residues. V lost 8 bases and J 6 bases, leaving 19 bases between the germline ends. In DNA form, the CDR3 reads TGTGCCAGCGCTACTACCCTCTTATGGAATGGCTACACCTTC. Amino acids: CASATTLLWNGYTF.

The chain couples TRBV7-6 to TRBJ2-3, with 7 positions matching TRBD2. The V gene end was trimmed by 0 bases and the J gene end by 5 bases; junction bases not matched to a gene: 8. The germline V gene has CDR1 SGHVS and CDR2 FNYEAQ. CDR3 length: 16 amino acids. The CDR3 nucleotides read TGTGCCAGCAGCTTAGCGAGCGGGGCGGTAGGAGATACGCAGTATTTT. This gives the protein CASSLASGAVGDTQYF.

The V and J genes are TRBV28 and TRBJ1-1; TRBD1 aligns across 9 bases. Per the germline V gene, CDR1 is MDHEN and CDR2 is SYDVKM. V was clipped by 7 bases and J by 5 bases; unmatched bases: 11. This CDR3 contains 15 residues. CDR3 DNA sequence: TGTGCCAGCAATCGTATTTGGGACAGGGTGACTGAAGCTTTCTTT. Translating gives CASNRIWDRVTEAFF.

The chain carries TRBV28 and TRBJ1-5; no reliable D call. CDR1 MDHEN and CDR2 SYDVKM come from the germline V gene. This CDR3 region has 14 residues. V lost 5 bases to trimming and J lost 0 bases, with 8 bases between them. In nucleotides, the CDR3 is TGTGCCAGCAGTGCGATTAATAGCAATCAGCCCCAGCATTTT. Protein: CASSAINSNQPQHF.

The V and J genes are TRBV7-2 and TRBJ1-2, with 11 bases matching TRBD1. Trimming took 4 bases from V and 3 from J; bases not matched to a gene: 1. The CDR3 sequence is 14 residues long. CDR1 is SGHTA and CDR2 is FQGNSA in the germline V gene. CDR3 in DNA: TGTGCCAGCAGCTGGGGACAGGGGGACTATGGCTACACCTTC. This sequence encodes CASSWGQGDYGYTF.

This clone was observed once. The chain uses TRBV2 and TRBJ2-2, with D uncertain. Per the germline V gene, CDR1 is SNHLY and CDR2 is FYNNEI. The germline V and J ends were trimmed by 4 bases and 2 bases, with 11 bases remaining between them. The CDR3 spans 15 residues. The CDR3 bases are TGTGCCAGCAGTGTTCATGGCGGAAACACCGGGGAGCTGTTTTTT. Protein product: CASSVHGGNTGELFF.

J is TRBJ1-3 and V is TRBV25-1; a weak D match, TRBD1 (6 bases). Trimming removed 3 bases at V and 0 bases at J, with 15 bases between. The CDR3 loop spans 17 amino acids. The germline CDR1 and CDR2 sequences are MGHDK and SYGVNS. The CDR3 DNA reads TGTGCCAGCAGTGACAGTCCGGGACAAGGCTCTGGAAACACCATATATTTT. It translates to CASSDSPGQGSGNTIYF.

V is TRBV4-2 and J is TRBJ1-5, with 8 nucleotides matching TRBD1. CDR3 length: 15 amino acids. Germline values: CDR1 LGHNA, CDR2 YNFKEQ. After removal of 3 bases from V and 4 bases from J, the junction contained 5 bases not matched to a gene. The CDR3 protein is CASSQLQGANQPQHF. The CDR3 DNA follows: TGTGCCAGCAGCCAGCTGCAGGGGGCTAATCAGCCCCAGCATTTT.

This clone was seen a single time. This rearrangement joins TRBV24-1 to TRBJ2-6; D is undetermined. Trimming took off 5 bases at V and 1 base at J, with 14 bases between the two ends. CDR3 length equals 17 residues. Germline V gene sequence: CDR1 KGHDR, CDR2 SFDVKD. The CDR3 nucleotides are TGTGCCACCAGTGGACCCGTGACAACTTCTGGGGCCAACGTCCTGACTTTC. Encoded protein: CATSGPVTTSGANVLTF.

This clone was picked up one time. DNA for the CDR3: TGTGCCAGCAGTTCCCCCCCCGGGTTGCAGCAGTTCTTC. Residues: CASSSPPGLQQFF. This sequence joins TRBV28 and TRBJ2-1; no firm D call. Trimming stripped 4 bases from V and 11 bases from J, with 15 bases between. CDR3 size: 13 residues. CDR1 MDHEN and CDR2 SYDVKM come from the germline V gene.

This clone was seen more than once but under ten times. This CDR3 reads CAISEGRAWENTEAFF. CDR3 coding DNA: TGTGCCATCAGTGAGGGCAGGGCCTGGGAGAACACTGAAGCTTTCTTT. The chain uses TRBV10-3 and TRBJ1-1; D is perhaps TRBD1 (5 bases). V lost 2 bases, J lost 1 base, and 14 bases lay in between. CDR1 and CDR2 (germline): ENHRY, SYGVKD. The CDR3 consists of 16 residues.

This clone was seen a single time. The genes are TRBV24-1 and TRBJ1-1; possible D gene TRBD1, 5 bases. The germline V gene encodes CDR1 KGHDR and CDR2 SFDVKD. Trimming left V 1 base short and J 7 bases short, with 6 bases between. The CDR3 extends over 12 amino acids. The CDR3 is CATSDFGGEAFF. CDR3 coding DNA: TGTGCCACCAGTGATTTCGGGGGTGAAGCTTTCTTT.

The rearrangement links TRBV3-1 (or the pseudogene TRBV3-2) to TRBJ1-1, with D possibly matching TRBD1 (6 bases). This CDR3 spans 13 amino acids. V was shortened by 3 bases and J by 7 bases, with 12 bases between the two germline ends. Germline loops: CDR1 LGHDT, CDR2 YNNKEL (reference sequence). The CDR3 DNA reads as TGTGCCAGCAGCCAGGGGGCGAGGGTTGAAGCTTTCTTT. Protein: CASSQGARVEAFF.

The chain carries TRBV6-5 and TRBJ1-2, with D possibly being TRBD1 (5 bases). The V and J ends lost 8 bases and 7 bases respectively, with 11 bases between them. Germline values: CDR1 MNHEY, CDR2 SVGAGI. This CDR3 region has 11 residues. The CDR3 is CASFQGGGYTF. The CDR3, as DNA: TGTGCCAGCTTCCAGGGCGGTGGCTACACCTTC.

The CDR3 protein is CASSSGQGSTGELFF. DNA of the CDR3: TGTGCCAGCAGCTCGGGACAGGGGAGCACCGGGGAGCTGTTTTTT. The rearrangement uses TRBV5-4 and TRBJ2-2; TRBD1 matches at 10 bases. CDR1 and CDR2 from the germline V gene are SGHNT and YYREEE (reference sequence). Trimming removed 3 bases from V and 4 bases from J; junction bases left unmatched: 3. The CDR3 has 15 amino acids.

CDR3 protein: CASSAYQGNTQYF. The CDR3 DNA reads as TGTGCCAGCAGCGCTTATCAGGGTAATACGCAGTATTTT. V and J are TRBV7-2 and TRBJ2-3; possible D gene TRBD1, 5 bases. The CDR3 sequence is 13 residues long. CDR1 SGHTA and CDR2 FQGNSA come from the germline V gene. V lost 5 bases and J lost 7, with 13 bases in between.

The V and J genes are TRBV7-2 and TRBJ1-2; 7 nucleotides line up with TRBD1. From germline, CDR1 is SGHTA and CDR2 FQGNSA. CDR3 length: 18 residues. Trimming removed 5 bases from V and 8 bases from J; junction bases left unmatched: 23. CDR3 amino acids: CASSEFGGGIQGLDGYTF. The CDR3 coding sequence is TGTGCCAGCAGCGAGTTTGGCGGGGGGATACAGGGGCTGGACGGCTACACCTTC. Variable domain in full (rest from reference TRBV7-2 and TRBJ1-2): GAGVSQSPSNKVTEKGKDVELRCDPISGHTALYWYRQSLGQGLEFLIYFQGNSAPDKSGLPSDRFSAERTGGSVSTLTIQRTQQEDSAVYLCASSEFGGGIQGLDGYTFGSGTRLTVV.

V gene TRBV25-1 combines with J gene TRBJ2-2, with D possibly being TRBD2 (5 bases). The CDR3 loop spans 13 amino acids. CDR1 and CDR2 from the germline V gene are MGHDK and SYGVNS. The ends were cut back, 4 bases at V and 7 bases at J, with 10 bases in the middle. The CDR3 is CASSGLGGGELFF. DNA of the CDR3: TGTGCCAGCAGTGGCCTCGGAGGCGGGGAGCTGTTTTTT.

The CDR3 protein is CASRPSGYNEQFF. The CDR3 DNA is TGTGCCAGCAGACCTAGCGGATATAATGAGCAGTTCTTC. The chain couples TRBV6-5 to TRBJ2-1; 7 positions agree with TRBD2. Germline V CDR1 and CDR2: MNHEY, SVGAGI. This CDR3 has 13 amino acids. Trimming took 6 bases from V and 7 from J; bases not matched to a gene: 6.

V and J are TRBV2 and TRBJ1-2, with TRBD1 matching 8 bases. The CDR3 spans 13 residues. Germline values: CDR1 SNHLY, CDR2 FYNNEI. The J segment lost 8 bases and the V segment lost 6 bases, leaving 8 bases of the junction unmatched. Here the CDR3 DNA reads TGTGCCAGCAGCCTGGGACAGGTGGGCGGCTACACCTTC. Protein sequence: CASSLGQVGGYTF.